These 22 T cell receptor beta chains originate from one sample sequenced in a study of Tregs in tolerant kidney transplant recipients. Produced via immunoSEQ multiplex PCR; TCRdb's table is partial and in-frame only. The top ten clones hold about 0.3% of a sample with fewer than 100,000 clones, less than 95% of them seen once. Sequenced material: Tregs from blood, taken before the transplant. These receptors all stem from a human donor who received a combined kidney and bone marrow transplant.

The CDR3 reads CATSRGLAEGFETQYF. The CDR3 DNA follows: TGTGCCACCAGCAGGGGACTAGCGGAAGGCTTCGAGACCCAGTACTTC. The rearrangement joins TRBV15 to TRBJ2-5; TRBD2 matches at 11 bases. After removal of 3 bases from V and 5 bases from J, the junction contained 8 bases not matched to a gene. This CDR3 is built from 16 residues. CDR1 is LNHNV, CDR2 YYDKDF, per germline (reference sequence).

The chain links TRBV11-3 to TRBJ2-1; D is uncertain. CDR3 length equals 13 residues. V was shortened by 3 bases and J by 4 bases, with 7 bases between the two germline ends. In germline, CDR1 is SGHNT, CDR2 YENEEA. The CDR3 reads CASSFEGYNEQFF. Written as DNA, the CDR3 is TGTGCCAGCAGCTTTGAAGGATACAATGAGCAGTTCTTC.

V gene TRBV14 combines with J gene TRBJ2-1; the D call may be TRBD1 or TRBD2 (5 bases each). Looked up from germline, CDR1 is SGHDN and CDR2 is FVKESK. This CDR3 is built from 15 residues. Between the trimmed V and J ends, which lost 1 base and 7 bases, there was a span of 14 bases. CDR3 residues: CASSQVRERFNEQFF. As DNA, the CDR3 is TGTGCCAGCAGCCAAGTCAGGGAGCGGTTTAATGAGCAGTTCTTC.

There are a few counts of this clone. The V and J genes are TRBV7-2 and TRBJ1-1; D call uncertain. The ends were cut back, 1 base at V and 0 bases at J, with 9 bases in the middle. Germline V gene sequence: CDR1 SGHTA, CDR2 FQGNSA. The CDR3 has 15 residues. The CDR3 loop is CASSLGTGLNTEAFF. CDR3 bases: TGTGCCAGCAGCTTAGGGACGGGATTGAACACTGAAGCTTTCTTT. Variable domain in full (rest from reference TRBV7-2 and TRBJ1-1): GAGVSQSPSNKVTEKGKDVELRCDPISGHTALYWYRQSLGQGLEFLIYFQGNSAPDKSGLPSDRFSAERTGGSVSTLTIQRTQQEDSAVYLCASSLGTGLNTEAFFGQGTRLTVV.

DNA of the CDR3: TGTGCCAGCGCCCCCGGGGGGGCGATTGGCTACACCTTC. It codes for CASAPGGAIGYTF. This chain joins TRBV28 and TRBJ1-2, with D maybe TRBD1 (6 bases). Trimming shortened V by 8 bases and J by 7 bases, and 17 bases separated the two germline ends. The germline V gene encodes CDR1 MDHEN and CDR2 SYDVKM. The CDR3 is 13 residues long.

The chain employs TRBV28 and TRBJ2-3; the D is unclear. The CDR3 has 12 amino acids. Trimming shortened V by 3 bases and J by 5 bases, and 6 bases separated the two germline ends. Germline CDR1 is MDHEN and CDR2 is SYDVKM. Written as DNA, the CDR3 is TGTGCCAGCAGTTTCACCCGAGATACGCAGTATTTT. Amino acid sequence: CASSFTRDTQYF.

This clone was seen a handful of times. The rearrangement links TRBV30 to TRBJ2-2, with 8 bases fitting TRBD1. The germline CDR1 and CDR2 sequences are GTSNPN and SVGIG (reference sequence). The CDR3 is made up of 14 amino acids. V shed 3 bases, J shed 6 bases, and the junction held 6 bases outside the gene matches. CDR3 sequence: CAWSPQGAAGELFF. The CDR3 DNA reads TGTGCCTGGAGCCCCCAGGGGGCCGCCGGGGAGCTGTTTTTT. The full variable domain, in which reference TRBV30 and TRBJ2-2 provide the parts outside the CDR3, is SQTIHQWPATLVQPVGSPLSLECTVEGTSNPNLYWYRQAAGRGLQLLFYSVGIGQISSEVPQNLSASRPQDRQFILSSKKLLLSDSGFYLCAWSPQGAAGELFFGEGSRLTVL.

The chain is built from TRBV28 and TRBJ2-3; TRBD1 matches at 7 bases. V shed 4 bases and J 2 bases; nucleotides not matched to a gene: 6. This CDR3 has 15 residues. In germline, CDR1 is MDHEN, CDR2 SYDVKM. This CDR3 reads CASSSRTGYTDTQYF. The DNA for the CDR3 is TGTGCCAGCAGTTCCCGGACAGGATACACAGATACGCAGTATTTT.

The CDR3 nucleotides are TGTGCCAGCTCACCAAATTCGCAAGGTGGAAACACCATATATTTT. It yields the protein CASSPNSQGGNTIYF. The chain links TRBV18 to TRBJ1-3; D unresolved. The CDR3 loop spans 15 amino acids. Germline assignment: CDR1 KGHSH and CDR2 LQKENI. V was pared by 2 bases and J by 3 bases, with 11 bases between.

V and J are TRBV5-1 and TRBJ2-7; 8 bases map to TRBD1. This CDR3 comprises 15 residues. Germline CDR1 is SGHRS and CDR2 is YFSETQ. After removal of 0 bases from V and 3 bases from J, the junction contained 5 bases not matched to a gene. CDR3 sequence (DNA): TGCGCCAGCAGCTTGGGAGGACAGGGTTTCTACGAGCAGTACTTC. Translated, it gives CASSLGGQGFYEQYF.

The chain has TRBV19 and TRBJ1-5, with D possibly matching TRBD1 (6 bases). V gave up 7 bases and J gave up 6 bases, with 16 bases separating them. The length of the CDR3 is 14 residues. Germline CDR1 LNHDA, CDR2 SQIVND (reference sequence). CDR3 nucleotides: TGTGCCAGTATGGGGGCGGGGGGTGGTCAGCCCCAGCATTTT. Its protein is CASMGAGGGQPQHF.

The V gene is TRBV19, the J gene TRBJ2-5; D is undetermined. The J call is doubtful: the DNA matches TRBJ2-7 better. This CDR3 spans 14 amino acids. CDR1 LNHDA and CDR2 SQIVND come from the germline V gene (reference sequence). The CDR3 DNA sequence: TGTGCCAGTAGTAACCGGGCTCCCGCCTACGAGCAGTACTTC. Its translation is CASSNRAPAYEQYF.

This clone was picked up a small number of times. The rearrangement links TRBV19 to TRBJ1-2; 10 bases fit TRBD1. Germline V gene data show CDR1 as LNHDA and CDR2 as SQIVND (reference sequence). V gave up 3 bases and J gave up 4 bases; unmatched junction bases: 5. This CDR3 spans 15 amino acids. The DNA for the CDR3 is TGTGCCAGTAGTATTGGGACAGGGGTAGGCTATGGCTACACCTTC. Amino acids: CASSIGTGVGYGYTF.

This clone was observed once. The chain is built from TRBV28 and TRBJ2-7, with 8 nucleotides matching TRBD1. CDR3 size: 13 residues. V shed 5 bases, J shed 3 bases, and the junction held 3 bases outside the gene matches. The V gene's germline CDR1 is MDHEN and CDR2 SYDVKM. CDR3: CASSGQGLYEQYF. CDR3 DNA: TGTGCCAGCAGTGGACAGGGTCTCTACGAGCAGTACTTC.

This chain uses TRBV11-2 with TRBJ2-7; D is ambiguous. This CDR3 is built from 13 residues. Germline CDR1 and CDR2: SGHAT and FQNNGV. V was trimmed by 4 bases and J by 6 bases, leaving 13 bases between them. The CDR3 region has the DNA TGTGCCAGCAGCTGGCGACCCCTGGGCGAGCAGTACTTC. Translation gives CASSWRPLGEQYF.

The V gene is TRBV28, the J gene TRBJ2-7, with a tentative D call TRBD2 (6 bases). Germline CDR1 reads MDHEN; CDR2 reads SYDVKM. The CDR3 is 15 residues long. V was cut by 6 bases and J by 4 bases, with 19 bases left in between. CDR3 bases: TGTGCCAGCAGCCGATCCGGGGGAGTCGTATACGAGCAGTACTTC. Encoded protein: CASSRSGGVVYEQYF. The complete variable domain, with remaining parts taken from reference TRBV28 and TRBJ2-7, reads DVKVTQSSRYLVKRTGEKVFLECVQDMDHENMFWYRQDPGLGLRLIYFSYDVKMKEKGDIPEGYSVSREKKERFSLILESASTNQTSMYLCASSRSGGVVYEQYFGPGTRLTVT.

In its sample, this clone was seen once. The CDR3 is CATSTRTGELFF. The CDR3 nucleotides read TGTGCCACCAGCACACGTACCGGGGAGCTGTTTTTT. The chain couples TRBV15 to TRBJ2-2, with unresolved D. The V end lost 4 bases, the J end lost 5 bases, and 5 bases lay between the germline ends. Germline CDR1 and CDR2: LNHNV and YYDKDF (reference sequence). CDR3 length equals 12 residues.

CDR3 loop: CASSQALAEAYEQYF. Written as DNA, the CDR3 is TGCGCCAGCAGCCAAGCACTAGCGGAAGCGTACGAGCAGTACTTC. V usage is TRBV4-1 and J usage is TRBJ2-7, with TRBD2 identical over 8 bases. The germline CDR1 and CDR2 sequences are MGHRA and YSYEKL. CDR3 length: 15 residues. The ends lost 1 base at V and 4 bases at J; junction bases unmatched: 6.

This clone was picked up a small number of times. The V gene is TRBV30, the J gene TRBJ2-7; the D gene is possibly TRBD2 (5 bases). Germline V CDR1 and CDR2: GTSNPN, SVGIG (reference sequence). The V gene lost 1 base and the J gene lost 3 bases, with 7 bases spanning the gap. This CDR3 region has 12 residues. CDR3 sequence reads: CAWSEAGYEQYF. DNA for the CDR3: TGTGCCTGGAGTGAGGCGGGCTACGAGCAGTACTTC.

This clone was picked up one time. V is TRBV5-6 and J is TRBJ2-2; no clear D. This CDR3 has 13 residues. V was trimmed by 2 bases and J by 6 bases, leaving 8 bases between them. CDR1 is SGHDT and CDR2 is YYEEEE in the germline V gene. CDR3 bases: TGTGCCAGCAGCTTCATGGACCCCGGGGAGCTGTTTTTT. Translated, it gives CASSFMDPGELFF.

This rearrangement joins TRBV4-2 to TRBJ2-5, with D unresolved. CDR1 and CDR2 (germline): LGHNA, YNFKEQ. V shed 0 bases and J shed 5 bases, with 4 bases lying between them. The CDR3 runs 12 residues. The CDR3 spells CASSQDRETQYF. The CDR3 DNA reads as TGTGCCAGCAGCCAAGATAGGGAGACCCAGTACTTC.

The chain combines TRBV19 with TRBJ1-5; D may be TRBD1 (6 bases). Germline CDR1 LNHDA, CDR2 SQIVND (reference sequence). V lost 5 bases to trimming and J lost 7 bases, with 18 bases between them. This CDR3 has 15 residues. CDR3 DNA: TGTGCCAGTAGTCTTACCACAGGGTCTGGCCAGCCCCAGCATTTT. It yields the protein CASSLTTGSGQPQHF.